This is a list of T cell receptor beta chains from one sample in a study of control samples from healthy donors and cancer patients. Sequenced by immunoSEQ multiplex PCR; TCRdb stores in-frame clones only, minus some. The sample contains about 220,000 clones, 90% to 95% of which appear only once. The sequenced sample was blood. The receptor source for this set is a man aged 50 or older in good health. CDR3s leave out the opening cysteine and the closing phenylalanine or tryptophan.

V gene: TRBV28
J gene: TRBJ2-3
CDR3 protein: ASSLGDDTQY

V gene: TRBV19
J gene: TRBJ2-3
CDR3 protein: ASKERDTQY

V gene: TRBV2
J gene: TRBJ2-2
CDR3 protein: ASATPRQGANTGELF

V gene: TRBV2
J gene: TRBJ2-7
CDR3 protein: ASSSRRYEQY

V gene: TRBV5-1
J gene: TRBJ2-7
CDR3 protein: ASSYGRTSLSHEQY

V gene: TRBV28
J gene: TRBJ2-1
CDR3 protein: ASSLRGTNEQF

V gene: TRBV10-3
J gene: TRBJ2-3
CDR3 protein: AITRDSVTDTQY

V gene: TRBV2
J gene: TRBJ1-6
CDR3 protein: ASSERSVSPLH

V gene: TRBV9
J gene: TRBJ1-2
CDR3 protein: ASRLQAGGARDGYT

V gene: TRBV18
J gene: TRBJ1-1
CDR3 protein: ASSPGGTNTEAF

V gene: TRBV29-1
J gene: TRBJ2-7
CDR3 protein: SVESRTGGEQY

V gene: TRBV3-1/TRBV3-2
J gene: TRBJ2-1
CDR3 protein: ASSQGHGGNEQF

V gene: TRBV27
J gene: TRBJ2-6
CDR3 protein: ASSVLASGANVLT

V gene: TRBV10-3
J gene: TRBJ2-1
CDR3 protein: AISEWVNEQF

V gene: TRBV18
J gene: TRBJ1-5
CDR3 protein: ASSSGSSNQPQH

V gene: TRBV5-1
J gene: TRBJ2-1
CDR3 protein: ASSAMPGGGRDNEQF

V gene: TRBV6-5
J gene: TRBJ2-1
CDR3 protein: ASGVWGEQF

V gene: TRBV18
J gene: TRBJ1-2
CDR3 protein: ASSPPSGLRGYT

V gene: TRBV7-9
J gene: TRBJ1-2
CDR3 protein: ASSLLQSRGYT

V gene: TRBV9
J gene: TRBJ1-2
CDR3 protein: ASSVDPGELYGYT

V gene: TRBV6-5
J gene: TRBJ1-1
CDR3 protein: ASSFRDPGETEAF

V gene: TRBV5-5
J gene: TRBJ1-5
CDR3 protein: ASSFIGNQPQH

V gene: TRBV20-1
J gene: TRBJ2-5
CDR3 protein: SASVAGGPETQY

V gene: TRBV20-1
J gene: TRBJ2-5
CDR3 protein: SASETSGGGTQY

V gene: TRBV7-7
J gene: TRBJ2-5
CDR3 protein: ASSPRTEFSETQY

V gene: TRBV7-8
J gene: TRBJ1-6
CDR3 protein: ASSLGGSTAYNSPLH

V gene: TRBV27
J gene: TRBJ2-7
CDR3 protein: ASRRTGPYEQY

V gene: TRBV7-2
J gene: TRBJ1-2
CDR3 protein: ASSETAPYGYT

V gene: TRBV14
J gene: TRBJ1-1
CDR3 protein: ASSLLSGGRVNTEAF

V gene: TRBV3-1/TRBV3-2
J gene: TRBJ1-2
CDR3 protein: ASSQDTGGYGYT

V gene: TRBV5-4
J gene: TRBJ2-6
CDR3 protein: ASSLARDRGSLANVLT

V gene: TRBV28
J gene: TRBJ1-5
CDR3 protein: ASSLPGQNQPQH

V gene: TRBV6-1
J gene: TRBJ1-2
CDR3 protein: ASSEMGHYGYT

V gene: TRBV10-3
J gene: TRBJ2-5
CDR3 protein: AISENRKETQY

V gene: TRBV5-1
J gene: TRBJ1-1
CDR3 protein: ASSFGHQNTEAF

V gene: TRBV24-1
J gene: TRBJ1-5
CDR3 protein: ATSDSARGVGQPQH

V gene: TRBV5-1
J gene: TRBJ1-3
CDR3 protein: ASSLQGDTDTIY

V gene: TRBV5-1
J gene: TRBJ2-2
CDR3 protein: ASSLRGQGNTGELF

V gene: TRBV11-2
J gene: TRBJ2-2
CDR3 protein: ASSTEATGELF

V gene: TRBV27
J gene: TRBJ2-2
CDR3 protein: ASSTKTLGQGGELF

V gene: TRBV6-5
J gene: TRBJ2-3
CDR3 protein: ASQRGPSTDTQY

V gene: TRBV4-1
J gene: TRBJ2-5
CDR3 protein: ASTASGAGVQETQY

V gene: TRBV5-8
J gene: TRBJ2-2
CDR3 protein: ASSRGAITGELF

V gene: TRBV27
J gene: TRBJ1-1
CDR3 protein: ASSSWGESTEAF

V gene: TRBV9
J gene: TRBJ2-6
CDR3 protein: ASSVGSGANVLT

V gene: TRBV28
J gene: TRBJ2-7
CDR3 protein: ASSPYRALPYEQY

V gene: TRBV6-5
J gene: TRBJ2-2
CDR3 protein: ASSYPGGRELF

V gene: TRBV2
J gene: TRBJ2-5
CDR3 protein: ASFSFETQY

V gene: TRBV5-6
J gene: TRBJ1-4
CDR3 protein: ASSLSWGSEKLF

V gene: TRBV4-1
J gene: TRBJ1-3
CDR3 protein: ASSPLRGSSSGNTIY

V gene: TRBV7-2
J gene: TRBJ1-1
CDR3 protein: ASSSQTGGNTEAF

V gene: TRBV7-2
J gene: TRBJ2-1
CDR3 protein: ASSRGLVYNEQF

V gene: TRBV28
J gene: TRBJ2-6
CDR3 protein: ASSFHSGQTGANVLT

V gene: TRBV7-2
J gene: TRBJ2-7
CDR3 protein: ASSSSTGNEQY

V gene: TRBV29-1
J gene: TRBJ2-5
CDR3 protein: SVEYRAQETQY

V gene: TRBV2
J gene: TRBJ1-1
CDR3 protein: ASSEGVVTEAF

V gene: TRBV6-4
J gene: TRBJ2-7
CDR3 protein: ASSDGLAGGERAEQY

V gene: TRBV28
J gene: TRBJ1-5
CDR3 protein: ASSLGQLHQPQH

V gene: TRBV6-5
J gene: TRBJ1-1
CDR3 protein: ASQGDKNEAF